The 17 T cell receptor beta chains in this list originate from one sample, sequenced in a study of T cells in Graves' hyperthyroidism and ophthalmopathy. It was RNA transcripts that yielded the amplified TCR beta CDR3 regions. First-round RT-PCR targeting the TCR CDR3 was performed with the HTBI primer set. TCRdb reprocessed the multiplex PCR reads via MiXCR and lists one record per CDR3 protein. Of 300,000 to 350,000 distinct CDR3 sequences listed, around 16% are singletons. Sequencing was carried out using blood. These receptors all come from a man aged 25-45 years with Graves' hyperthyroidism.

In its sample, this clonotype was seen many times. The V gene is TRBV12-3 or TRBV12-4, the J gene TRBJ2-5; the match to TRBD1 covers 7 bases. Germline trimming cut 6 bases from V and 3 bases from J; bases unmatched to any gene: 7. The CDR3 totals 14 residues. CDR3 sequence: CASSTGTAKETQYF. CDR3 bases: TGTGCCAGCAGCACCGGGACAGCTAAAGAGACCCAGTACTTC.

This clonotype was picked up many times. V is TRBV28 and J is TRBJ1-1; no reliable D call. Germline-derived CDR1 and CDR2 are MDHEN and SYDVKM. The CDR3 loop spans 14 amino acids. V lost 1 base, J lost 3 bases, and 9 bases lay in between. The CDR3 bases are TGTGCCAGCAGTTTATCGTTGGGAGACACTGAAGCTTTCTTT. Translation: CASSLSLGDTEAFF. The full variable domain, with the rest looked up from reference TRBV28 and TRBJ1-1, is DVKVTQSSRYLVKRTGEKVFLECVQDMDHENMFWYRQDPGLGLRLIYFSYDVKMKEKGDIPEGYSVSREKKERFSLILESASTNQTSMYLCASSLSLGDTEAFFGQGTRLTVV.

The J gene is TRBJ2-3, the V gene TRBV14; no definite D call. CDR3 length equals 16 residues. V gave up 1 base and J gave up 2 bases, with 13 bases separating them. CDR1 SGHDN and CDR2 FVKESK come from the germline V gene. The CDR3 sequence: CASSQVSRRYTDTQYF. The CDR3 DNA follows: TGTGCCAGCAGCCAAGTCTCGCGGCGGTACACAGATACGCAGTATTTT.

This clonotype was detected ten times or more. The chain carries TRBV6-1 and TRBJ2-3; 9 bases align to TRBD2. Germline assignment: CDR1 MNHNS and CDR2 SASEGT. V shed 3 bases, J shed 4 bases, and the junction held 8 bases outside the gene matches. The CDR3 is made up of 16 amino acids. CDR3 bases: TGTGCCAGCAGTGACTACACTAGCGGGCGGGCAGATACGCAGTATTTT. Residues: CASSDYTSGRADTQYF.

This clonotype was detected ten times or more. This chain connects TRBV2 to TRBJ1-6; no clear D. The CDR3 contains 14 residues. Germline V gene sequence: CDR1 SNHLY, CDR2 FYNNEI. Between the trimmed V and J ends, which lost 6 bases and 10 bases, there was a span of 16 bases. The CDR3 protein is CASRAGRAGSPLHF. The CDR3 bases are TGTGCCAGCAGAGCGGGCCGGGCAGGATCACCCCTCCACTTT.

The CDR3 DNA sequence: TGTGCCAGCAGCAGCGCGACAGCCGCCTACGAGCAGTACTTC. It encodes CASSSATAAYEQYF. The V gene is TRBV7-9, the J gene TRBJ2-7, with D possibly matching TRBD1 (5 bases). Between the trimmed V and J ends, which lost 5 bases and 2 bases, there was a span of 13 bases. CDR3 length: 14 residues. From germline, CDR1 is SEHNR and CDR2 FQNEAQ (reference sequence).

This clonotype has a count of ten or more. This chain links TRBV7-6 with TRBJ2-5; no reliable D call. This CDR3 contains 13 residues. Germline assignment: CDR1 SGHVS and CDR2 FNYEAQ. V lost 2 bases and J 3 bases, leaving 7 bases between the germline ends. CDR3 region: CASSLRRKETQYF. CDR3 DNA sequence: TGTGCCAGCAGCTTACGGCGGAAAGAGACCCAGTACTTC.

The gene calls are TRBV28 and TRBJ1-5; 8 positions agree with TRBD1. Per the germline V gene, CDR1 is MDHEN and CDR2 is SYDVKM. With V trimmed by 6 bases and J by 3 bases, 4 bases remained unmatched. The length of the CDR3 is 14 residues. In DNA form, the CDR3 reads TGTGCCAGCAGCTGGGGACAGGTCAATCAGCCCCAGCATTTT. Amino acid sequence: CASSWGQVNQPQHF.

This clonotype occurred many times. V is TRBV14 and J is TRBJ2-7, with 7 bases identical to TRBD2. Germline CDR1 reads SGHDN; CDR2 reads FVKESK. V shed 1 base, J shed 3 bases, and the junction held 3 bases outside the gene matches. This CDR3 spans 14 amino acids. The CDR3 DNA is TGTGCCAGCAGCCAAGGGGAGGGTGGCTACGAGCAGTACTTC. This gives the protein CASSQGEGGYEQYF.

This clonotype occurred a few times. The chain combines TRBV7-9 with TRBJ2-1; perhaps TRBD2 as D (5 bases). CDR1 and CDR2 (germline): SEHNR, FQNEAQ (reference sequence). V lost 0 bases to trimming and J lost 6 bases, with 15 bases between them. The CDR3 is made up of 16 amino acids. CDR3 protein: CASSLATAPGVNEQFF. CDR3 DNA: TGTGCCAGCAGCTTAGCCACGGCCCCCGGGGTCAATGAGCAGTTCTTC.

This clonotype was detected ten times or more. V gene TRBV12-3 or TRBV12-4 combines with J gene TRBJ1-1; D not resolved. V was shortened by 5 bases and J by 4 bases, with 20 bases between the two germline ends. CDR3 length: 16 amino acids. CDR3 in amino acids: CASSPITRRIATEAFF. CDR3 in DNA: TGTGCCAGCAGTCCTATCACTCGTCGAATTGCCACTGAAGCTTTCTTT.

Many counts were recorded for this clonotype. This chain uses TRBV27 with TRBJ2-7; the match to TRBD2 covers 7 bases. This CDR3 comprises 13 residues. Germline values: CDR1 MNHEY, CDR2 SMNVEV (reference sequence). Trimming took 2 bases from V and 13 from J; bases not matched to a gene: 11. CDR3 residues: CASSLSLPSGPYF. Here the CDR3 DNA reads TGTGCCAGCAGTTTAAGCCTGCCTAGCGGCCCCTACTTC.

The sample holds many counts of this clonotype. The chain uses TRBV27 and TRBJ1-1, with a possible D match to TRBD1 (6 bases). The V gene lost 2 bases and the J gene lost 3 bases, with 10 bases spanning the gap. The CDR3 totals 14 residues. The germline CDR1 and CDR2 sequences are MNHEY and SMNVEV (reference sequence). CDR3 protein: CASSLGGPDTEAFF. CDR3 bases: TGTGCCAGCAGTTTAGGGGGGCCTGACACTGAAGCTTTCTTT.

This clonotype was observed a handful of times. Here the CDR3 DNA reads TGTGCCATCAGTGGCCGAGGGGAGGGCCCGTACGAGCAGTACTTC. Translated: CAISGRGEGPYEQYF. The chain is built from TRBV10-3 and TRBJ2-7; TRBD2 aligns across 7 bases. With V trimmed by 4 bases and J by 4 bases, 10 bases remained unmatched. Germline CDR1 and CDR2: ENHRY and SYGVKD. The CDR3 is 15 residues long.

This rearrangement joins TRBV19 to TRBJ1-1; no reliable D call. Trimming took 3 bases from V and 1 from J, leaving 9 bases between them. The CDR3 is 14 amino acids. Germline CDR1 LNHDA, CDR2 SQIVND (reference sequence). The CDR3 DNA is TGTGCCAGTAGTATTTTCACGGGGAACACTGAAGCTTTCTTT. It specifies CASSIFTGNTEAFF.

This clonotype was observed many times. The J gene is TRBJ1-5, the V gene TRBV5-1; D remains unclear. Between the trimmed V and J ends, which lost 3 bases and 7 bases, there was a span of 11 bases. This CDR3 region has 13 residues. CDR1 and CDR2 from the germline V gene are SGHRS and YFSETQ. CDR3 nucleotides: TGCGCCAGCAGCTCGAATTTGGGGCAGCCCCAGCATTTT. Its protein is CASSSNLGQPQHF.

This clonotype came up many times. This chain links TRBV13 with TRBJ1-1, with 8 nucleotides matching TRBD1. Germline V lookup: CDR1 PRHDT, CDR2 FYEKMQ (reference sequence). This CDR3 is 15 amino acids long. Germline trimming cut 5 bases from V and 1 base from J; bases unmatched to any gene: 6. The CDR3 sequence is CASSPSGTGNTEAFF. CDR3 DNA: TGTGCCAGCAGCCCATCCGGGACAGGGAACACTGAAGCTTTCTTT.